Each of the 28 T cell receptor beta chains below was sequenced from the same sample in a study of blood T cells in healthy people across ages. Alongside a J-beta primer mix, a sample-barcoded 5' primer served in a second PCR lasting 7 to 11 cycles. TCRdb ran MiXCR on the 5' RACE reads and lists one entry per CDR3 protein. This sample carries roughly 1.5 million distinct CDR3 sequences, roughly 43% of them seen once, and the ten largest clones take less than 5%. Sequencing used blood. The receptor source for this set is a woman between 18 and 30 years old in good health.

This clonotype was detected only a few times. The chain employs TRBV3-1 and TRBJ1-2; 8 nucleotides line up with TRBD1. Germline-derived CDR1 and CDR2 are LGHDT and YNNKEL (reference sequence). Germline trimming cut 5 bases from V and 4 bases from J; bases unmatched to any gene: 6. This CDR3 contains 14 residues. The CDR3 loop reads CASSSDRGAYGYTF. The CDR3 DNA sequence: TGTGCCAGCAGCTCCGACAGGGGTGCCTATGGCTACACCTTC.

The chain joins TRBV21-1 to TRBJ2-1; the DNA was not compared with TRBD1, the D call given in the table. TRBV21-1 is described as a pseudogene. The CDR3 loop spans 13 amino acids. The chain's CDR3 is CASCHYRVNEQFF. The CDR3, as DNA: TGTGCCAGCTGCCACTACAGGGTGAATGAGCAGTTCTTC.

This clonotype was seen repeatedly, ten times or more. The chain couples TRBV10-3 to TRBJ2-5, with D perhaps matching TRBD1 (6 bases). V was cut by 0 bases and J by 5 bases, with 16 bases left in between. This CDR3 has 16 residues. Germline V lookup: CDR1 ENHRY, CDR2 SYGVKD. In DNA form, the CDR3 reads TGTGCCATCAGTGAGTCCGGACAGACGAATCGGGAGACCCAGTACTTC. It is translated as CAISESGQTNRETQYF.

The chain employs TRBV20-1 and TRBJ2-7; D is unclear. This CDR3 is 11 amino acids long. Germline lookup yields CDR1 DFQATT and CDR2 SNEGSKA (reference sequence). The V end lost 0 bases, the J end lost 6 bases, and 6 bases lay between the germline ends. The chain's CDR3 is CSARDQVEQYF. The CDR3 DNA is TGCAGTGCTAGAGATCAAGTCGAGCAGTACTTC.

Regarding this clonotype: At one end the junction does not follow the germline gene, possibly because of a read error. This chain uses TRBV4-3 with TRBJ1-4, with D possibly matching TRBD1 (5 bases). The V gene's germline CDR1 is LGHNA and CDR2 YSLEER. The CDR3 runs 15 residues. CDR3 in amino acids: CASSQDQGSGEKPFF. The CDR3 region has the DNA TGCGCCAGCAGCCAAGATCAGGGATCGGGCGAAAAACCGTTTTTT.

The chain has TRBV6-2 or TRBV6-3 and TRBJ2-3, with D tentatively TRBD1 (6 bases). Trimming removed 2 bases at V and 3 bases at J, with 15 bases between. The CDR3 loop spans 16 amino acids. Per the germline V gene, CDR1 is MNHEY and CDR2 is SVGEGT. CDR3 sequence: CASSYPDRSGTDTQYF. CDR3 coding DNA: TGTGCCAGCAGTTACCCCGACAGGAGTGGTACAGATACGCAGTATTTT.

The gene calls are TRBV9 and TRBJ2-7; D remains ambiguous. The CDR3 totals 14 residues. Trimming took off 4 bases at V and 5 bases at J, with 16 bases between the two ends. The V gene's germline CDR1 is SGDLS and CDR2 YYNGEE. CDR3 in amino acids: CASSPRPDLNEQYF. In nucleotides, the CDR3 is TGTGCCAGCAGCCCCCGACCGGATCTGAACGAGCAGTACTTC.

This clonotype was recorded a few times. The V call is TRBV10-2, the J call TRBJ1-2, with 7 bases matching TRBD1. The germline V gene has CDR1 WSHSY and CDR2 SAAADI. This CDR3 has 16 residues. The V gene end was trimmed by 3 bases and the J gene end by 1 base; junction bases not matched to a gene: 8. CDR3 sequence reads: CASSELGTDYNYGYTF. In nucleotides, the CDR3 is TGCGCCAGCAGTGAATTAGGGACAGACTATAACTATGGCTACACCTTC.

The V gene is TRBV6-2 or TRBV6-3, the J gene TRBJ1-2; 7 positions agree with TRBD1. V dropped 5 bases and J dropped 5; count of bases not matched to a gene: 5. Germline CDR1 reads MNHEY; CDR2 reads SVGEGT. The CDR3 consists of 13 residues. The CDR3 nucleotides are TGTGCCAGCAGTACTACGACAGGGTATGGCTACACCTTC. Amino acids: CASSTTTGYGYTF.

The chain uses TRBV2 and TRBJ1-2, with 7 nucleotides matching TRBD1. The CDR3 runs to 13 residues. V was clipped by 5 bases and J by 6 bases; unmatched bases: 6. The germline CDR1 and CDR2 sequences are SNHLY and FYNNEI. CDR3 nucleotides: TGTGCCAGCAGTACGGACAGGTTCCATGGCTACACCTTC. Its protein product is CASSTDRFHGYTF.

CDR3 nucleotides: TGTGCCAGCAGTAGGGACAGGGGCCTACCGGGCACTGAAGCTTTCTTT. Its protein is CASSRDRGLPGTEAFF. The chain uses TRBV6-4 and TRBJ1-1; 10 nucleotides align to TRBD1. Germline lookup yields CDR1 MRHNA and CDR2 SNTAGT. CDR3 length equals 16 residues. J was trimmed by 4 bases and V by 5 bases; bases with no gene match: 10.

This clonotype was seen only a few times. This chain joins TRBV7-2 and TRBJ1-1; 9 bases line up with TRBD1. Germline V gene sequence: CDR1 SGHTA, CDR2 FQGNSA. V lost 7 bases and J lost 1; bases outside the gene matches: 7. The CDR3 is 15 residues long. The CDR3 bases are TGTGCCAGCATCGTCGGACAGGGGTCGAACACTGAAGCTTTCTTT. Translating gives CASIVGQGSNTEAFF.

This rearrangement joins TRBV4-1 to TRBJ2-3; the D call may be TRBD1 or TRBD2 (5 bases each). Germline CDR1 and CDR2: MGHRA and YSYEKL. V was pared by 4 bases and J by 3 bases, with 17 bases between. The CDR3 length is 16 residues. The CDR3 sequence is CASSPPAGSGTDTQYF. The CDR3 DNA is TGCGCCAGCAGCCCACCGGCAGGGTCGGGGACAGATACGCAGTATTTT.

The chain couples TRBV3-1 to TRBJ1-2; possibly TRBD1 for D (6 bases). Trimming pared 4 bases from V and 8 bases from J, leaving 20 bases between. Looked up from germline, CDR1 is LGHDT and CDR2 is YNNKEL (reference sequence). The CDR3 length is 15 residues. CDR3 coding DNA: TGTGCCAGCAGCCGTCAGGGGTCCCTAGGAGAGGGCTACACCTTC. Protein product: CASSRQGSLGEGYTF.

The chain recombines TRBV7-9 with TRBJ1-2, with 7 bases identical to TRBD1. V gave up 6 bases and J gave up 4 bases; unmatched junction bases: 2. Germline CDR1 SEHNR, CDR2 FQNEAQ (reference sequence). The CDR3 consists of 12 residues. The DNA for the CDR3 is TGTGCCAGCAGGGGGACAGTCTATGGCTACACCTTC. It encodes CASRGTVYGYTF.

The chain's CDR3 is CASSFQGAGANVLTF. CDR3 bases: TGTGCCAGCAGCTTTCAGGGGGCTGGGGCCAACGTCCTGACTTTC. V and J are TRBV7-3 and TRBJ2-6, with 7 positions matching TRBD1. The CDR3 is 15 amino acids. V shed 3 bases, J shed 2 bases, and the junction held 1 base outside the gene matches. CDR1 is SGHTA and CDR2 is FQGTGA in the germline V gene.

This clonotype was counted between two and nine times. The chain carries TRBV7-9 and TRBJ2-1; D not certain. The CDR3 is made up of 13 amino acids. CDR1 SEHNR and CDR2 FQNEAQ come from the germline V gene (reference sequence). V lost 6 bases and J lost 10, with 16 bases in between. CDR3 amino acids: CASSTGWPGEQFF. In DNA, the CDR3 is TGTGCCAGCAGTACCGGCTGGCCCGGGGAGCAGTTCTTC.

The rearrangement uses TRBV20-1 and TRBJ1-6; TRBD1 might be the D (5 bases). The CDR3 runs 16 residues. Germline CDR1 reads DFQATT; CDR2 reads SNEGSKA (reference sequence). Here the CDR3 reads CSIHFTGQGDNSPLHF. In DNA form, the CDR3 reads TGCAGCATCCACTTCACGGGTCAGGGAGATAATTCACCCCTCCACTTT.

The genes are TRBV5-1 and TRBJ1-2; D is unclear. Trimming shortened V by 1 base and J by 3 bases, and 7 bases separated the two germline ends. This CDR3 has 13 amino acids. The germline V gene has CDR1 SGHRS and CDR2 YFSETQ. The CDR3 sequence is CASSLLPDYGYTF. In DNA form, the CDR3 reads TGCGCCAGCAGCTTGTTGCCGGACTATGGCTACACCTTC.

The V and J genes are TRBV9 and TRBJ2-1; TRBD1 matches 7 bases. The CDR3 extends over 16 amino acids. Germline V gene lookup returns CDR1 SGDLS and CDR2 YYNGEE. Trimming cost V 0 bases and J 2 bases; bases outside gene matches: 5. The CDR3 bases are TGTGCCAGCAGCGTAGCGACAGGGCGCGCCTACAATGAGCAGTTCTTC. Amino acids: CASSVATGRAYNEQFF.

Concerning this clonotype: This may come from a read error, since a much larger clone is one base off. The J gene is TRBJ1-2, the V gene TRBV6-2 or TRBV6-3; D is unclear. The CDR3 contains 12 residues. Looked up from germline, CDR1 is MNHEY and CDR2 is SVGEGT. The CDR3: CTSSSRGYGYTF. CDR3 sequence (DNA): TGTACCAGCAGTTCGAGAGGCTATGGCTACACCTTC.

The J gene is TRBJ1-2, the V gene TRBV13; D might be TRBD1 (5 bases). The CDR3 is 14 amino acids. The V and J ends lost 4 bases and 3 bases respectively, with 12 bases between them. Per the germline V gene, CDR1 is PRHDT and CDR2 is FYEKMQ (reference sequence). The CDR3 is CASSSRGEYYGYTF. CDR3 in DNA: TGTGCCAGCAGCTCCCGGGGGGAGTACTATGGCTACACCTTC.

The CDR3 here is CAGPTMKTQYF. In DNA, the CDR3 is TGTGCCGGACCCACCATGAAAACGCAGTATTTT. This rearrangement joins TRBV6-1 to TRBJ2-3; no definite D call. The CDR3 covers 11 residues. CDR1 is MNHNS, CDR2 SASEGT, per germline. Trimming left V 11 bases short and J 9 bases short, with 15 bases between.

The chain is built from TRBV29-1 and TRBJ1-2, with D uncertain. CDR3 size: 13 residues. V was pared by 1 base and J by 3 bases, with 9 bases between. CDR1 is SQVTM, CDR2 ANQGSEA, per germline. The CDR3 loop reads CSVEVEGDYGYTF. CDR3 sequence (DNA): TGCAGCGTTGAAGTGGAGGGCGACTATGGCTACACCTTC.

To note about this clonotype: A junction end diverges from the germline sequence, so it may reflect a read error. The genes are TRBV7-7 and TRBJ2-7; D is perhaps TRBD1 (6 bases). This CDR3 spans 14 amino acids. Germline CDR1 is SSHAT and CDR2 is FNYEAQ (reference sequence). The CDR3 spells CASSLVLGAGEQYF. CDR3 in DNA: TGTGCTAGCAGCTTAGTTCTGGGGGCCGGCGAGCAGTACTTC.

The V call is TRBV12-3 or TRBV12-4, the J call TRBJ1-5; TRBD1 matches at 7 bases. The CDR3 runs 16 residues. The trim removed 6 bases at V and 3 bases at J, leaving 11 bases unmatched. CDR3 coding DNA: TGTGCCAGCAGCCTCTATCCAGACAGGGTCAATCAGCCCCAGCATTTT. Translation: CASSLYPDRVNQPQHF.

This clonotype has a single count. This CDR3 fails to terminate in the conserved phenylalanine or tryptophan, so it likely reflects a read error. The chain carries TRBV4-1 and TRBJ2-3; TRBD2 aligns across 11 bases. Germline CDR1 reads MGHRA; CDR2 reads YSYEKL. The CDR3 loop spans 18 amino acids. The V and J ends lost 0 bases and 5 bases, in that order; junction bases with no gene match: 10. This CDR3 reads CASSQDDGRTSGGDTQYL. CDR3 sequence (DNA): TGCGCCAGCAGCCAAGATGACGGGAGAACTAGCGGGGGAGATACGCAGTATCTT.

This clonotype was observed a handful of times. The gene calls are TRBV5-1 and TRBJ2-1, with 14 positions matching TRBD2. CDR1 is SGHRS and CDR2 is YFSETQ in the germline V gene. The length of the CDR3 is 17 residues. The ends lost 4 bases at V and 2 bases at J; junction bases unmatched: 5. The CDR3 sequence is CASSEGLAGGPYNEQFF. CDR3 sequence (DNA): TGCGCCAGCAGCGAAGGACTAGCGGGGGGTCCCTACAATGAGCAGTTCTTC. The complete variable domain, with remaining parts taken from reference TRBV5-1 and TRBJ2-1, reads KAGVTQTPRYLIKTRGQQVTLSCSPISGHRSVSWYQQTPGQGLQFLFEYFSETQRNKGNFPGRFSGRQFSNSRSEMNVSTLELGDSALYLCASSEGLAGGPYNEQFFGPGTRLTVL.